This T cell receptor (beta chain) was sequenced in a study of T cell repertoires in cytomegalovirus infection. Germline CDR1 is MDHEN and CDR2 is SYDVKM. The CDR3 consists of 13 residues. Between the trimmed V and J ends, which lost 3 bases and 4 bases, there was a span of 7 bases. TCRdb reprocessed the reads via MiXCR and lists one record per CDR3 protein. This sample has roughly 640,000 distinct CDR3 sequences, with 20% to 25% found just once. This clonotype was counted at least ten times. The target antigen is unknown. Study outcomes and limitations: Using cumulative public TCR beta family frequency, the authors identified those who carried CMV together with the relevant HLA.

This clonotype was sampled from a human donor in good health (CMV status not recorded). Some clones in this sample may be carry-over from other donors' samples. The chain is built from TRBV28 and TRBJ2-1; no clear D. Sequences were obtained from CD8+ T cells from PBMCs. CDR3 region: CASSFGKYNEQFF. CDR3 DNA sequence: TGTGCCAGCAGTTTCGGCAAGTACAATGAGCAGTTCTTC.